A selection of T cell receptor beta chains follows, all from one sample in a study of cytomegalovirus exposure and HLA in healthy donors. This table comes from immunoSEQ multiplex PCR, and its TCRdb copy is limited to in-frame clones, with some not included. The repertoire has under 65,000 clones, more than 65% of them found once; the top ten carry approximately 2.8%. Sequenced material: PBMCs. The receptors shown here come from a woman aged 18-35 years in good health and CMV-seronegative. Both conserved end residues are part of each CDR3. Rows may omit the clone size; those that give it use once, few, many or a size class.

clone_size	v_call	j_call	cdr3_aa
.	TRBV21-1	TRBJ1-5	CASYRGGFQPQHF
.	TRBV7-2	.	CASSGTVSYEQYF
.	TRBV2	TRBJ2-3	CASTPAPRSSGRPPGPTDTQYF
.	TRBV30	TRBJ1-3	CAWSVGHPGSGNTIYF
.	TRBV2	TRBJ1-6	CASSFGQFNNSPLHF
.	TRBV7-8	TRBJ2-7	CASSLGGGTFYEQYF
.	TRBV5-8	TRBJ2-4	CASSTYRALAKNIQYF
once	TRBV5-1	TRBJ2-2	CASSFSGNTGELFF
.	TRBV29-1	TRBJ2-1	CSGGGNGNNEQFF
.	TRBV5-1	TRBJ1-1	CASSQDRGNTEAFF
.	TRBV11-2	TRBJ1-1	CASSLWEGAFF
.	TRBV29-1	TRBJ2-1	CSVVRRSGALDNEQFF
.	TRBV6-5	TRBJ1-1	CASSDPGQGPLEAFF
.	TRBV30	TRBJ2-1	CAWTPGAGGYNEQFF
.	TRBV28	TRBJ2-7	CASSSLGQGAYEQYF
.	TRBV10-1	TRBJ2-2	CASSEGLEAGELFF
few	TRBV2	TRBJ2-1	CAGSSGRAWNDEQFF
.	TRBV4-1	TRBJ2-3	CASSQGQGVGTDTQYF
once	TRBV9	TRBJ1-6	CASSGRDRSSYNSPLHF
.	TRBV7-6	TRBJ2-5	CASSLEPPPAGGQETQYF
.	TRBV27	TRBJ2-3	CASSFHRATDTQYF
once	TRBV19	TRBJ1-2	CASSQRTGNYGYTF
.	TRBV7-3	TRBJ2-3	CASSFPRLAGVPDTQYF
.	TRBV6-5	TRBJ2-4	CASGHPGNSQYF
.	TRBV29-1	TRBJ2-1	CSVVVASGSSYNEQFF
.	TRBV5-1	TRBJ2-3	CASSSTGGITDTQYF
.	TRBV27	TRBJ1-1	CASREGTEAFF
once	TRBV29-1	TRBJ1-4	CSVLGQGATNEKLFF
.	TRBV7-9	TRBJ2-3	CASSLDLLTSGRDTDTQYF
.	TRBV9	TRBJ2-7	CASEGGTRSYEQYF
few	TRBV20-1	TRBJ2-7	CSARELYEQYF
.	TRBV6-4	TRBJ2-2	CASSDGLAGEHGELFF
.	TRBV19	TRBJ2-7	CASSIGAGTGVSYEQYF
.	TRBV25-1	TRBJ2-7	CASRLAGVGEQYF
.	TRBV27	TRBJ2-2	CASRGTANTGELFF
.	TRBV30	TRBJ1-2	CAWSRPTRGYSYGYTF
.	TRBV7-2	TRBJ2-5	CASSSTGLQETQYF
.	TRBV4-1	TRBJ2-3	CASSPSSSDTQYF
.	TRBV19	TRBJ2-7	CASSTRTARYEQYF
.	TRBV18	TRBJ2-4	CASSPGTSGNSQYF
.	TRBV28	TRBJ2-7	CASSFERGRGNEQHF
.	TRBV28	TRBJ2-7	CATQAGGPSYEQYF
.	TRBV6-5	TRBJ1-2	CASSYRGQGNYGYTF
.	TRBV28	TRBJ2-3	CASSFWWEGRGLSTDTQYF
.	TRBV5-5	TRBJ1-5	CASSPWPRKQGAEQPQHF
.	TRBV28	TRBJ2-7	CASSPYRGDYEQYF
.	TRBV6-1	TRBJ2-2	CASSGGPNSGYTGELFF
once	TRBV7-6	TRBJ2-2	CASSALGTVTGELFF
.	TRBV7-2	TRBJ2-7	CASSLGTGGLYEQYF
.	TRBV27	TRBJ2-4	CASSLQGAWDIQYF
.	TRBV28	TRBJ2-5	CASSLIRQGKETQYF
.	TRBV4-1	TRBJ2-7	CASSQDPGTGGFIVSYEQYF
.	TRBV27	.	CASSIRLASHEQYF